This entry is about one TCR beta chain. The antigen is not known. This sample is drawn from a study of shared clonotypes between healthy human individuals. Study-level points and caveats: Memory subsets had estimated richness that was generally smaller than that of naive subsets. Despite large depth, rarefaction showed incomplete sorted-subset sequencing.

Sorted subsets were amplified in replicate PCRs using around 220 ng DNA, 25,000 to 30,000 T cell genomes. The assay was immunoSEQ multiplex PCR, and TCRdb's table has in-frame clones only and misses some. Of roughly 1 million clones listed, around 75% were seen once; the top ten hold nearly 1.5%. Sequenced material: memory CD4+ T cells sorted from blood. Subset in this sample: CD45RA-negative fraction. The TCR originated in a man between 18 and 35 years old in good health.

CDR3: CATRGVFGSYNEQFF. As DNA, the CDR3 is TGTGCCACTCGAGGGGTATTCGGCTCCTACAATGAGCAGTTCTTC. V usage is TRBV6-5 and J usage is TRBJ2-1; D may match TRBD1 or TRBD2 (5 bases each). Per the germline V gene, CDR1 is MNHEY and CDR2 is SVGAGI. The CDR3 spans 15 residues. With 10 bases removed from V and 0 bases from J, the gap between germline ends came to 16 bases.